These T cell receptor beta chains were read from a single sample in a study of shared clonotypes between healthy human individuals. Using immunoSEQ multiplex PCR, the repertoire was profiled, and TCRdb retains in-frame clones only, with some absent. The sample has about 2 million clones, over 85% seen once. Sequenced sample: naive CD4+ T cells sorted from blood. All receptors come from a man younger than 35 in good health. Both conserved end residues are part of each CDR3. The order of the fields is J gene, D gene, clone size, V gene, CDR3 protein, CDR3 DNA. The D gene is left open where the match is weak. Clone size is not always given. Where it is, it says once, few, many or a class for expanded clones.

j_call: TRBJ2-6; d_call: .; clone_size: .; v_call: TRBV5-5; cdr3_aa: CASSLDGVPGANVLTF; cdr3_nt: TGTGCCAGCAGCTTGGATGGGGTCCCTGGGGCCAACGTCCTGACTTTC
j_call: TRBJ2-7; d_call: .; clone_size: .; v_call: TRBV28; cdr3_aa: CASSLGHRYEQYF; cdr3_nt: TGTGCCAGCAGTTTAGGGCACCGCTACGAGCAGTACTTC
j_call: TRBJ2-6; d_call: .; clone_size: once; v_call: TRBV5-6; cdr3_aa: CASSLAGTGANVLTF; cdr3_nt: TGTGCCAGCAGCTTGGCAGGTACTGGGGCCAACGTCCTGACTTTC
j_call: TRBJ2-7; d_call: .; clone_size: .; v_call: TRBV4-3; cdr3_aa: CASMPSDPYYEQYF; cdr3_nt: TGCGCCAGCATGCCTTCGGACCCCTACTACGAGCAGTACTTC
j_call: TRBJ1-2; d_call: .; clone_size: .; v_call: TRBV29-1; cdr3_aa: CSVVPSNGYTF; cdr3_nt: TGCAGCGTTGTCCCCAGTAATGGCTACACCTTC
j_call: TRBJ1-1; d_call: .; clone_size: .; v_call: TRBV5-1; cdr3_aa: CASSPGMNTEAFF; cdr3_nt: TGCGCCAGCAGTCCGGGAATGAACACTGAAGCTTTCTTT
j_call: TRBJ2-5; d_call: TRBD2; clone_size: .; v_call: TRBV28; cdr3_aa: CASRTRTSGEIETQYF; cdr3_nt: TGTGCCAGCAGGACGAGGACTAGCGGGGAAATTGAGACCCAGTACTTC
j_call: TRBJ2-6; d_call: .; clone_size: .; v_call: TRBV5-3; cdr3_aa: CARSFWSHNVLTF; cdr3_nt: TGTGCCAGAAGCTTCTGGTCCCACAACGTCCTGACTTTC
j_call: TRBJ1-5; d_call: TRBD1; clone_size: .; v_call: TRBV4-1; cdr3_aa: CASSQRRDSFWPQHF; cdr3_nt: TGCGCCAGCAGCCAGCGGAGGGACAGCTTTTGGCCCCAGCATTTT
j_call: TRBJ1-1; d_call: .; clone_size: .; v_call: TRBV5-4; cdr3_aa: CASSSTAYTEAFF; cdr3_nt: TGTGCCAGCAGTTCGACAGCGTACACTGAAGCTTTCTTT
j_call: TRBJ2-7; d_call: .; clone_size: .; v_call: TRBV27; cdr3_aa: CASSLSGLAPYEQYF; cdr3_nt: TGTGCCAGCAGTTTATCAGGGCTAGCGCCTTACGAGCAGTACTTC
j_call: TRBJ1-6; d_call: .; clone_size: .; v_call: TRBV11-2; cdr3_aa: CASSLRTASLSPLHF; cdr3_nt: TGTGCCAGCAGCCTCAGGACAGCCTCCCTTTCACCCCTCCACTTT
j_call: TRBJ2-7; d_call: .; clone_size: .; v_call: TRBV9; cdr3_aa: CASSTRGNPAHEQYF; cdr3_nt: TGTGCCAGCAGCACACGCGGAAACCCAGCCCACGAGCAGTACTTC
j_call: TRBJ2-7; d_call: .; clone_size: .; v_call: TRBV9; cdr3_aa: CASSVEASNYEQYF; cdr3_nt: TGTGCCAGCAGCGTAGAGGCTAGTAACTACGAGCAGTACTTC
j_call: TRBJ1-1; d_call: .; clone_size: .; v_call: TRBV28; cdr3_aa: CASSLLTAEAFF; cdr3_nt: TGTGCCAGCAGTTTATTGACAGCTGAAGCTTTCTTT
j_call: TRBJ2-5; d_call: .; clone_size: .; v_call: TRBV5-1; cdr3_aa: CASSFGGSQETQYF; cdr3_nt: TGCGCCAGCAGCTTCGGGGGCTCTCAAGAGACCCAGTACTTC
j_call: TRBJ2-7; d_call: .; clone_size: .; v_call: TRBV6-1; cdr3_aa: CASRAGRNGAYEQYF; cdr3_nt: TGTGCCAGCAGGGCGGGACGTAACGGGGCCTACGAGCAGTACTTC
j_call: TRBJ1-5; d_call: .; clone_size: .; v_call: TRBV11-2; cdr3_aa: CASSLHNGGNQPQHF; cdr3_nt: TGTGCCAGCAGCCTGCATAACGGGGGCAATCAGCCCCAGCATTTT
j_call: TRBJ2-1; d_call: .; clone_size: once; v_call: TRBV19; cdr3_aa: CASSIQLRQNEQFF; cdr3_nt: TGTGCCAGTAGTATACAACTACGACAGAATGAGCAGTTCTTC
j_call: TRBJ2-2; d_call: .; clone_size: .; v_call: TRBV10-1; cdr3_aa: CASKGEGAGELFF; cdr3_nt: TGCGCCAGCAAAGGGGAGGGGGCCGGGGAGCTGTTTTTT
j_call: TRBJ1-6; d_call: TRBD1; clone_size: .; v_call: TRBV5-4; cdr3_aa: CASTPGQGAMNSPLHF; cdr3_nt: TGTGCCAGCACCCCGGGACAGGGGGCGATGAATTCACCCCTCCACTTT
j_call: TRBJ1-1; d_call: .; clone_size: .; v_call: TRBV5-1; cdr3_aa: CASSGVPNTEAFF; cdr3_nt: TGCGCCAGCAGCGGCGTCCCGAACACTGAAGCTTTCTTT
j_call: TRBJ2-2; d_call: TRBD1; clone_size: .; v_call: TRBV2; cdr3_aa: CASSEETGGTGELFF; cdr3_nt: TGTGCCAGCAGTGAGGAGACAGGGGGGACCGGGGAGCTGTTTTTT
j_call: TRBJ1-3; d_call: .; clone_size: few; v_call: TRBV11-3; cdr3_aa: CASSSGQGNTIYF; cdr3_nt: TGTGCCAGCAGCTCGGGACAAGGAAACACCATATATTTT
j_call: TRBJ1-2; d_call: .; clone_size: .; v_call: TRBV27; cdr3_aa: CASSTLGEWGYTF; cdr3_nt: TGTGCCAGCAGTACCCTCGGGGAATGGGGCTACACCTTC
j_call: TRBJ1-4; d_call: TRBD1; clone_size: .; v_call: TRBV28; cdr3_aa: CASSTTGGSNEKLFF; cdr3_nt: TGTGCCAGCAGTACAACAGGGGGGAGTAATGAAAAACTGTTTTTT
j_call: TRBJ2-1; d_call: TRBD1; clone_size: .; v_call: TRBV11-2; cdr3_aa: CASSQIRDRDTGGEQFF; cdr3_nt: TGTGCCAGCAGCCAGATCCGGGACAGGGACACCGGGGGTGAGCAGTTCTTC
j_call: TRBJ1-4; d_call: .; clone_size: .; v_call: TRBV6-5; cdr3_aa: CASRAPGEANEKLFF; cdr3_nt: TGTGCCAGCAGAGCCCCCGGTGAAGCTAATGAAAAACTGTTTTTT
j_call: TRBJ2-3; d_call: TRBD2; clone_size: .; v_call: TRBV9; cdr3_aa: CASSVDPSGHTQYF; cdr3_nt: TGTGCCAGCAGCGTAGATCCTAGCGGCCATACGCAGTATTTT
j_call: TRBJ2-3; d_call: .; clone_size: .; v_call: TRBV20-1; cdr3_aa: CSAWDSGQQYF; cdr3_nt: TGCAGTGCATGGGACTCCGGACAGCAGTATTTT
j_call: TRBJ1-1; d_call: .; clone_size: .; v_call: TRBV7-2; cdr3_aa: CASSLGQANTEAFF; cdr3_nt: TGTGCCAGCAGCTTAGGACAGGCCAACACTGAAGCTTTCTTT
j_call: TRBJ1-6; d_call: .; clone_size: .; v_call: TRBV2; cdr3_aa: CASSVLTGADSPLHF; cdr3_nt: TGTGCCAGCAGTGTCCTCACAGGAGCGGACTCACCCCTCCACTTT
j_call: TRBJ1-2; d_call: TRBD1; clone_size: once; v_call: TRBV10-3; cdr3_aa: CAIKLDRGLYGYTF; cdr3_nt: TGTGCCATCAAGCTGGACAGGGGCCTCTATGGCTACACCTTC
j_call: TRBJ1-4; d_call: .; clone_size: .; v_call: TRBV7-9; cdr3_aa: CASSSLGEKLFF; cdr3_nt: TGTGCCAGCAGCTCTCTCGGTGAAAAACTGTTTTTT
j_call: TRBJ2-2; d_call: .; clone_size: .; v_call: TRBV5-6; cdr3_aa: CASSLGQLNTGELFF; cdr3_nt: TGTGCCAGCAGCTTGGGACAGCTTAACACCGGGGAGCTGTTTTTT
j_call: TRBJ1-5; d_call: .; clone_size: .; v_call: TRBV30; cdr3_aa: CAWSISGGGAGQPQHF; cdr3_nt: TGTGCCTGGAGTATCTCCGGAGGGGGGGCAGGCCAGCCCCAGCATTTT
j_call: TRBJ2-7; d_call: .; clone_size: .; v_call: TRBV28; cdr3_aa: CASSRDPGNQGEQYF; cdr3_nt: TGTGCCAGCAGTCGGGACCCAGGGAACCAGGGCGAGCAGTACTTC
j_call: TRBJ2-5; d_call: TRBD1; clone_size: .; v_call: TRBV7-8; cdr3_aa: CASSSRQGVFETQYF; cdr3_nt: TGTGCCAGCAGCTCGAGACAGGGGGTTTTCGAGACCCAGTACTTC
j_call: TRBJ1-6; d_call: .; clone_size: .; v_call: TRBV28; cdr3_aa: CASSLLEGSYNSPLHF; cdr3_nt: TGTGCCAGCAGTTTACTAGAAGGGTCCTATAATTCACCCCTCCACTTT
j_call: TRBJ1-2; d_call: TRBD1; clone_size: .; v_call: TRBV7-2; cdr3_aa: CASSAGTGNGYTF; cdr3_nt: TGTGCCAGCAGCGCGGGGACAGGGAATGGCTACACCTTC
j_call: TRBJ2-1; d_call: TRBD2; clone_size: .; v_call: TRBV9; cdr3_aa: CASSLGLAVPNEQFF; cdr3_nt: TGTGCCAGCAGCCTTGGACTAGCGGTTCCCAATGAGCAGTTCTTC
j_call: TRBJ2-5; d_call: .; clone_size: .; v_call: TRBV10-3; cdr3_aa: CASKGGGETQYF; cdr3_nt: TGTGCCAGCAAGGGGGGAGGGGAGACCCAGTACTTC
j_call: TRBJ2-3; d_call: .; clone_size: .; v_call: TRBV9; cdr3_aa: CASSPAGNTDTQYF; cdr3_nt: TGTGCCAGCAGCCCTGCGGGGAACACAGATACGCAGTATTTT
j_call: TRBJ1-6; d_call: TRBD1; clone_size: .; v_call: TRBV2; cdr3_aa: CASGDRANSPLHF; cdr3_nt: TGTGCCAGCGGGGACAGGGCCAATTCACCCCTCCACTTT
j_call: TRBJ2-4; d_call: .; clone_size: .; v_call: TRBV7-9; cdr3_aa: CASSLARTGRERGKNIQYF; cdr3_nt: TGTGCCAGCAGCTTAGCGCGGACTGGGCGGGAAAGAGGCAAAAACATTCAGTACTTC
j_call: TRBJ2-3; d_call: .; clone_size: .; v_call: TRBV5-1; cdr3_aa: CASSSSSGTDTQYF; cdr3_nt: TGCGCCAGCAGCTCTTCTAGCGGCACAGATACGCAGTATTTT
j_call: TRBJ2-7; d_call: .; clone_size: .; v_call: TRBV20-1; cdr3_aa: CSAESAFEQYF; cdr3_nt: TGCAGTGCCGAAAGTGCGTTCGAGCAGTACTTC
j_call: TRBJ2-2; d_call: .; clone_size: .; v_call: TRBV5-1; cdr3_aa: CASSLAVGDQTGELFF; cdr3_nt: TGCGCCAGCAGCTTGGCCGTCGGGGATCAAACCGGGGAGCTGTTTTTT
j_call: TRBJ2-2; d_call: .; clone_size: once; v_call: TRBV4-3; cdr3_aa: CASSQDQGNTGELFF; cdr3_nt: TGCGCCAGCAGCCAAGATCAGGGCAACACCGGGGAGCTGTTTTTT
j_call: TRBJ2-1; d_call: .; clone_size: .; v_call: TRBV5-4; cdr3_aa: CASSNLGPSSYNEQFF; cdr3_nt: TGTGCCAGCAGCAACCTAGGGCCCAGCTCCTACAATGAGCAGTTCTTC
j_call: TRBJ2-7; d_call: .; clone_size: .; v_call: TRBV5-1; cdr3_aa: CASSLLGDYEQYF; cdr3_nt: TGCGCCAGCAGCTTGTTGGGGGACTACGAGCAGTACTTC
j_call: TRBJ2-6; d_call: .; clone_size: .; v_call: TRBV6-5; cdr3_aa: CASKETGANVLTF; cdr3_nt: TGTGCCAGCAAAGAGACTGGGGCCAACGTCCTGACTTTC
j_call: TRBJ2-3; d_call: TRBD2; clone_size: .; v_call: TRBV5-4; cdr3_aa: CASLSGLEADTQYF; cdr3_nt: TGTGCCAGCCTCTCGGGACTAGAGGCAGATACGCAGTATTTT
j_call: TRBJ2-7; d_call: .; clone_size: .; v_call: TRBV18; cdr3_aa: CASSPLLGYEQYF; cdr3_nt: TGTGCCAGCTCACCGCTCCTAGGCTACGAGCAGTACTTC
j_call: TRBJ2-7; d_call: TRBD1; clone_size: .; v_call: TRBV6-5; cdr3_aa: CASRNDRVNHF; cdr3_nt: TGTGCCAGCAGGAATGACAGGGTTAATCACTTC